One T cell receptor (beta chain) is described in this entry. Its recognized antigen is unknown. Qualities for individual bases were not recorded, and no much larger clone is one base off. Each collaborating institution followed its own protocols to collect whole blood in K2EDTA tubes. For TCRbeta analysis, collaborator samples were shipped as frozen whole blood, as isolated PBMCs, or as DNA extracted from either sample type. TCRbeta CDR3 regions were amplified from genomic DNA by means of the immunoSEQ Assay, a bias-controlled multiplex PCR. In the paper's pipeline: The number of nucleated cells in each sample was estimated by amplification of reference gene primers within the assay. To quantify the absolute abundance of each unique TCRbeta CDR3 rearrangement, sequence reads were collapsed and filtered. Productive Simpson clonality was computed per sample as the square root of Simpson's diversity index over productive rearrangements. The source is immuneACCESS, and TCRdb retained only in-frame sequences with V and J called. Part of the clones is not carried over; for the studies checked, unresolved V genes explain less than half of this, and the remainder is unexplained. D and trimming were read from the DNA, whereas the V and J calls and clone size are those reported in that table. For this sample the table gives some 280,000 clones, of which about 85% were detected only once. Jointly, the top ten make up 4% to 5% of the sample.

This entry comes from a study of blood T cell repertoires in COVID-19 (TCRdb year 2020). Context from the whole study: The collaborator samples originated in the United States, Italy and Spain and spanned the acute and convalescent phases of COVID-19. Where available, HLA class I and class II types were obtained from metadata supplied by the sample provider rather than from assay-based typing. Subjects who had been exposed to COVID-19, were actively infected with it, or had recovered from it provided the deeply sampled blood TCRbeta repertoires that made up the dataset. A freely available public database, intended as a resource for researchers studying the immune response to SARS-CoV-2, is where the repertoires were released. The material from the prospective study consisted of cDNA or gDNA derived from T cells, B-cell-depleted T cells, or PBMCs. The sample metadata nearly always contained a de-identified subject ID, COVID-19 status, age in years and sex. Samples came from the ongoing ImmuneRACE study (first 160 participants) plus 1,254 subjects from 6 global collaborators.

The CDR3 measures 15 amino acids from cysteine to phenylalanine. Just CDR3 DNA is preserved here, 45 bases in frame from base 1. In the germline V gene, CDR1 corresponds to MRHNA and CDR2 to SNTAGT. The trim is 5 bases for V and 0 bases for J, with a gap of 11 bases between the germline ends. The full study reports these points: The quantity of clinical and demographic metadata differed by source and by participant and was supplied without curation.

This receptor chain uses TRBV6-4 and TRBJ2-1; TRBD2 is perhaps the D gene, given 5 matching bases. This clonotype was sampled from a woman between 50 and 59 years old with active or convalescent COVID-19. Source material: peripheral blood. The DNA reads TGTGCCAGCAGTATCCTAGCATCCTCCTACAATGAGCAGTTCTTC. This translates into CASSILASSYNEQFF.